Listed below are T cell receptor beta chains from one sample, sequenced in a study of T cell repertoires in cytomegalovirus infection. TCRdb fed the reads into MiXCR, producing one record per CDR3 protein. Of 150,000 or so distinct CDR3 sequences detected, about 31% appear once; the ten largest clones hold around 50%. The antigens of these receptors remain unknown. The sequences come from CD8+ T cells from cultured PBMCs, collected from culture after CMV antigen stimulation. The receptors originated from a human donor in good health (CMV status not recorded). Some clones in this sample may be carry-over from other donors' samples. CDR3s include the opening cysteine and the closing phenylalanine or tryptophan.

J,V,CDR3
TRBJ2-3,TRBV28,CASSDPGTPNTDTQYF
TRBJ2-5,TRBV2,CASSESLAGIQETQYF
TRBJ2-2,TRBV7-2,CASSLGTSGGPNTGELFF
TRBJ1-2,TRBV2,CASSNTAARANYGYTF
TRBJ2-3,TRBV7-9,CASSSLSTDTQYF
TRBJ1-1,TRBV6-8,CASSFYRSVAEAFF
TRBJ2-1,TRBV7-2,CASSKTGTVYNEQFF
TRBJ2-1,TRBV14,CASSQGAGAGLAGVGIYNEQFF
TRBJ2-1,TRBV7-2,CASSLGGISGNEQFF
TRBJ2-2,TRBV27,CASSIGQGTGELFF
TRBJ1-2,TRBV7-6,CASSIGRNLGYTF
TRBJ2-1,TRBV12-3/TRBV12-4,CASSKDRANEQFF
TRBJ1-2,TRBV29-1,CSVQTGGDGYTF
TRBJ1-2,TRBV10-3,CAISESPEGGNGYTF
TRBJ2-6,TRBV29-1,CSVGDRFSGANVLTF
TRBJ2-7,TRBV7-9,CASSLKDGSSYEQYF
TRBJ1-1,TRBV27,CASSLFWGTEAFF
TRBJ1-1,TRBV7-4,CTSSSWTANTEAFF
TRBJ1-1,TRBV28,CASSTSHRDRRQDGRTEAFF